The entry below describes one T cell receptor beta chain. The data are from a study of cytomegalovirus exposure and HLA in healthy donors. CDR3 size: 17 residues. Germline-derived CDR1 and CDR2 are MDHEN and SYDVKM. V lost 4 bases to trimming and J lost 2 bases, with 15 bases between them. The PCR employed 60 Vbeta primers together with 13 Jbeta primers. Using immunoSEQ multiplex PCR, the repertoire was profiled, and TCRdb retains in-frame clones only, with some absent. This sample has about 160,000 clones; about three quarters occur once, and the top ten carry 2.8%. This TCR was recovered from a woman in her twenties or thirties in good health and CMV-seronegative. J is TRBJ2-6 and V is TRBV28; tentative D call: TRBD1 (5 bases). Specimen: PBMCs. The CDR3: CASSYPQGWTGANVLTF. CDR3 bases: TGTGCCAGCAGTTACCCCCAGGGTTGGACTGGGGCCAACGTCCTGACTTTC.